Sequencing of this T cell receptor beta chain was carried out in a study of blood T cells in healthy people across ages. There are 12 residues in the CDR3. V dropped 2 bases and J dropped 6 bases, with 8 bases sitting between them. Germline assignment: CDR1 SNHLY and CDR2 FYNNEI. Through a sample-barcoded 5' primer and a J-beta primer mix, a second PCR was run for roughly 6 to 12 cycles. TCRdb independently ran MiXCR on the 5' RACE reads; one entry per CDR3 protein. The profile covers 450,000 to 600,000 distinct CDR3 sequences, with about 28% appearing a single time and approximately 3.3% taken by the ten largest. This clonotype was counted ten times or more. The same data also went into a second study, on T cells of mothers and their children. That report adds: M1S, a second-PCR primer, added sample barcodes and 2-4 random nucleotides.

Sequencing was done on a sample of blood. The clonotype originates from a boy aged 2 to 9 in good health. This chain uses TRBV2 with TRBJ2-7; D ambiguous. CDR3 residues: CASSEYRPEQYF. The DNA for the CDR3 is TGTGCCAGCAGTGAATACAGACCCGAGCAGTACTTC.